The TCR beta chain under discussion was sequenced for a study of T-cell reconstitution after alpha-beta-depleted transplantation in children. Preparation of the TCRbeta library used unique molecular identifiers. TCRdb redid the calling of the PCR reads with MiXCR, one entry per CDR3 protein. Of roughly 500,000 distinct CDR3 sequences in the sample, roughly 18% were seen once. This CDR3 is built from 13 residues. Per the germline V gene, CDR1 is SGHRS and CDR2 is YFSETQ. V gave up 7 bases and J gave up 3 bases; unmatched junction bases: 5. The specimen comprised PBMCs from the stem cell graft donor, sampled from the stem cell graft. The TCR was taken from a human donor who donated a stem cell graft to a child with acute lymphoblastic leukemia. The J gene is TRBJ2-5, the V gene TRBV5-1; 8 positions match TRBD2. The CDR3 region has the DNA TGCGCCAGCCACCCAGCGGGAGAAGAGACCCAGTACTTC. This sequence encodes CASHPAGEETQYF.